These 32 T cell receptor beta chains were all obtained from the same sample, sequenced in a study of T-cell memory formation after mild COVID-19. TCRdb reanalysed the 5' RACE reads using MiXCR and keeps one entry per CDR3 protein. The data show approximately 440,000 distinct CDR3 sequences, around 20% seen once. Material: PBMCs or a T cell subset sorted from them (not recorded which). Receptors originate from an adult woman who had mild COVID-19 (a few samples of this study predate the infection). Cell type and time point are not known.

This clonotype was detected a few times. V gene TRBV12-3 or TRBV12-4 combines with J gene TRBJ1-2, with TRBD1 as a possible D gene (6 bases). V lost 10 bases and J lost 4, with 22 bases in between. The CDR3 extends over 15 amino acids. CDR3 protein: CATKAGAQPLYGYTF. CDR3 DNA: TGTGCCACCAAGGCAGGGGCTCAACCCCTCTATGGCTACACCTTC.

The rearrangement joins TRBV3-1 to TRBJ2-4, with D tentatively TRBD2 (6 bases). This CDR3 comprises 19 residues. Trimming shortened V by 4 bases and J by 8 bases, and 30 bases separated the two germline ends. Germline loops: CDR1 LGHDT, CDR2 YNNKEL (reference sequence). For the CDR3, the DNA is TGTGCCAGCAGCCCCACCCTTGTTCTGCGGGAAAGGAGAGGGGACATTCAGTACTTC. Its translation: CASSPTLVLRERRGDIQYF.

The chain joins TRBV7-9 to TRBJ2-6; D remains ambiguous. Trimming cost V 8 bases and J 0 bases, with 5 bases left between them. This CDR3 spans 13 amino acids. The germline V gene has CDR1 SEHNR and CDR2 FQNEAQ (reference sequence). The CDR3 sequence: CASGSSGANVLTF. The CDR3 DNA sequence: TGTGCCAGCGGAAGCTCTGGGGCCAACGTCCTGACTTTC.

This clonotype was seen a few times. V gene TRBV6-5 combines with J gene TRBJ2-3, with 8 bases matching TRBD2. Germline V CDR1 and CDR2: MNHEY, SVGAGI. This CDR3 has 15 amino acids. Trimming cost V 2 bases and J 5 bases; bases outside gene matches: 6. CDR3 protein: CASSYHRGGEDTQYF. The CDR3 DNA sequence: TGTGCCAGCAGTTACCACCGGGGGGGTGAAGATACGCAGTATTTT.

This clonotype appeared a few times. J is TRBJ2-5 and V is TRBV12-3 or TRBV12-4; D might be TRBD1 (6 bases). The germline V and J ends were trimmed by 6 bases and 3 bases, with 11 bases remaining between them. This CDR3 is built from 13 residues. CDR3 in amino acids: CASSRNREETQYF. The CDR3 region has the DNA TGTGCCAGCAGCCGAAACAGGGAAGAGACCCAGTACTTC.

This clonotype was detected a few times. The V and J genes are TRBV28 and TRBJ1-1, with a tentative D call TRBD1 (6 bases). The CDR3 sequence is 16 residues long. Germline CDR1 and CDR2: MDHEN and SYDVKM. V was pared by 4 bases and J by 2 bases, with 17 bases between. In DNA form, the CDR3 reads TGTGCCAGCAGTTATTCATGGACAGACTCAAACACTGAAGCTTTCTTT. The encoded protein is CASSYSWTDSNTEAFF.

The chain links TRBV4-2 to TRBJ1-4; D may be TRBD1 (5 bases). The germline gives CDR1 LGHNA, CDR2 YNFKEQ. V shed 2 bases and J shed 8 bases, with 18 bases lying between them. The CDR3 is made up of 16 amino acids. CDR3 amino acids: CASSQLPTGVWEKLFF. The CDR3, as DNA: TGTGCCAGCAGCCAACTCCCCACAGGTGTTTGGGAAAAACTGTTTTTT.

The chain links TRBV20-1 to TRBJ2-5; 9 nucleotides line up with TRBD2. CDR1 DFQATT and CDR2 SNEGSKA come from the germline V gene (reference sequence). V was pared by 3 bases and J by 2 bases, with 7 bases of the junction left unmatched. The CDR3 is 15 residues long. CDR3 in DNA: TGCAGTGCTAGTGGGTTCGCGGGGGGGCAAGAGACCCAGTACTTC. It specifies CSASGFAGGQETQYF.

CDR3 DNA sequence: TGTGCCAGCAGCGTCCCCCGGGACAGCGTAACAGATACGCAGTATTTT. Protein product: CASSVPRDSVTDTQYF. The chain combines TRBV9 with TRBJ2-3, with 7 bases identical to TRBD1. With V trimmed by 2 bases and J by 3 bases, 9 bases remained unmatched. The CDR3 is made up of 16 amino acids. In germline, CDR1 is SGDLS, CDR2 YYNGEE.

This clonotype was seen a handful of times. The CDR3 loop reads CASRLAGDNEQFF. As DNA, the CDR3 is TGTGCCAGCAGACTAGCGGGAGACAATGAGCAGTTCTTC. V and J are TRBV12-3 or TRBV12-4 and TRBJ2-1, with 11 bases aligning to TRBD2. V shed 6 bases, J shed 5 bases, and the junction held 0 bases outside the gene matches. This CDR3 contains 13 residues.

J is TRBJ1-1 and V is TRBV18, with 8 bases matching TRBD1. The CDR3 consists of 15 residues. The ends lost 2 bases at V and 2 bases at J; junction bases unmatched: 4. Per the germline V gene, CDR1 is KGHSH and CDR2 is LQKENI. The CDR3 region has the DNA TGTGCCAGCTCACCAAGGACAGGGAGCAACACTGAAGCTTTCTTT. This codes for CASSPRTGSNTEAFF.

The CDR3 loop is CASSKRAGGANSPLHF. CDR3 nucleotides: TGTGCCAGCAGCAAACGAGCAGGGGGGGCTAATTCACCCCTCCACTTT. This chain connects TRBV21-1 to TRBJ1-6; the DNA was not used to check the table's D call, TRBD1. TRBV21-1 is termed a pseudogene. This CDR3 has 16 residues.

This clonotype appeared a few times. V gene TRBV11-3 combines with J gene TRBJ2-7, with TRBD2 identical over 14 bases. Trimming cost V 5 bases and J 3 bases; bases outside gene matches: 3. The germline V gene has CDR1 SGHNT and CDR2 YENEEA. This CDR3 has 15 residues. The CDR3 loop reads CASSPGLAGVYEQYF. In DNA form, the CDR3 reads TGTGCCAGCAGCCCGGGACTAGCGGGAGTCTACGAGCAGTACTTC.

This clonotype was seen at least ten times. This sequence joins TRBV5-1 and TRBJ2-6, with D tentatively TRBD1 (5 bases). Germline V lookup: CDR1 SGHRS, CDR2 YFSETQ. V lost 4 bases, J lost 0 bases, and 11 bases lay in between. The CDR3 extends over 16 amino acids. The DNA for the CDR3 is TGCGCCAGCAGCCCTAGACAGAGCTCTGGGGCCAACGTCCTGACTTTC. Amino acids: CASSPRQSSGANVLTF. Combining the CDR3 with reference TRBV5-1 and TRBJ2-6 gives the whole variable domain KAGVTQTPRYLIKTRGQQVTLSCSPISGHRSVSWYQQTPGQGLQFLFEYFSETQRNKGNFPGRFSGRQFSNSRSEMNVSTLELGDSALYLCASSPRQSSGANVLTFGAGSRLTVL.

This rearrangement joins TRBV15 to TRBJ1-2; unclear D gene. The CDR3 extends over 12 amino acids. Germline lookup yields CDR1 LNHNV and CDR2 YYDKDF (reference sequence). V was cut by 5 bases and J by 4 bases, with 8 bases left in between. Here the CDR3 DNA reads TGTGCCACCAGCGAGGGTAGCTATGGCTACACCTTC. Protein product: CATSEGSYGYTF.

The rearrangement links TRBV5-1 to TRBJ2-7; TRBD2 matches 11 bases. This CDR3 contains 14 residues. V shed 3 bases and J 3 bases; nucleotides not matched to a gene: 2. Germline-derived CDR1 and CDR2 are SGHRS and YFSETQ. The CDR3 DNA reads as TGCGCCAGCAGCTATAGCGGGGGGGGCTACGAGCAGTACTTC. Its protein is CASSYSGGGYEQYF.

This clonotype has just a few counts. The gene calls are TRBV20-1 and TRBJ1-1; TRBD1 is a possible D gene (6 bases). V lost 4 bases to trimming and J lost 4 bases, with 10 bases between them. The CDR3 length is 12 residues. Germline V gene sequence: CDR1 DFQATT, CDR2 SNEGSKA (reference sequence). The CDR3 DNA sequence: TGCAGTGCTATTAGGGGGATCACTGAAGCTTTCTTT. Protein product: CSAIRGITEAFF.

The chain links TRBV12-3 or TRBV12-4 to TRBJ2-5; 10 bases fit TRBD2. V lost 1 base and J lost 2; bases outside the gene matches: 13. There are 19 residues in the CDR3. This CDR3 reads CASSLGRYGLAVAQETQYF. The CDR3 bases are TGTGCCAGCAGTTTAGGCCGGTATGGACTAGCGGTAGCACAAGAGACCCAGTACTTC.

The chain employs TRBV29-1 and TRBJ1-2; TRBD1 matches at 9 bases. V shed 5 bases and J 8 bases; nucleotides not matched to a gene: 18. The CDR3 has 16 amino acids. Per germline, CDR1 SQVTM and CDR2 ANQGSEA. This CDR3 reads CSVYPAGTGPFRGYTF. In DNA form, the CDR3 reads TGCAGCGTTTACCCAGCCGGGACAGGGCCTTTTCGAGGCTACACCTTC. Supplemented by reference TRBV29-1 and TRBJ1-2, the full variable domain reads SAVISQKPSRDICQRGTSLTIQCQVDSQVTMMFWYRQQPGQSLTLIATANQGSEATYESGFVIDKFPISRPNLTFSTLTVSNMSPEDSSIYLCSVYPAGTGPFRGYTFGSGTRLTVV.

This clonotype was recorded a few times. V usage is TRBV2 and J usage is TRBJ2-6, with D perhaps TRBD1 (5 bases). The V end lost 4 bases, the J end lost 0 bases, and 13 bases lay between the germline ends. CDR1 is SNHLY and CDR2 is FYNNEI in the germline V gene. The CDR3 sequence is 17 residues long. The CDR3 coding sequence is TGTGCCAGCAGTGTATGGGCAGGGATCTCTGGGGCCAACGTCCTGACTTTC. Translated: CASSVWAGISGANVLTF.

The chain couples TRBV7-3 to TRBJ2-2; D possibly corresponds to TRBD1 (5 bases). Germline-derived CDR1 and CDR2 are SGHTA and FQGTGA. With 0 bases removed from V and 0 bases from J, the gap between germline ends came to 8 bases. CDR3 size: 16 residues. The CDR3 sequence is CASSLTTGANTGELFF. CDR3 DNA sequence: TGTGCCAGCAGCTTAACTACAGGAGCGAACACCGGGGAGCTGTTTTTT.

This chain connects TRBV5-1 to TRBJ2-6; D is ambiguous. This CDR3 has 17 residues. Looked up from germline, CDR1 is SGHRS and CDR2 is YFSETQ. Trimming took 1 base from V and 0 from J, leaving 11 bases between them. Here the CDR3 reads CASSLTRTLSGANVLTF. The CDR3 DNA reads TGCGCCAGCAGCTTGACACGGACCCTCTCTGGGGCCAACGTCCTGACTTTC.

The CDR3 nucleotides are TGTGCCAGCAGTTACGGTCGGGAGAAGTACTTC. Its translation: CASSYGREKYF. The rearrangement links TRBV6-5 to TRBJ2-5, with a possible D match to TRBD2 (6 bases). CDR3 size: 11 residues. V lost 2 bases and J lost 12, with 10 bases in between. Germline assignment: CDR1 MNHEY and CDR2 SVGAGI.

This clonotype was counted between two and nine times. V gene TRBV10-3 combines with J gene TRBJ2-3; the match to TRBD2 covers 12 bases. Germline V gene sequence: CDR1 ENHRY, CDR2 SYGVKD. Unmatched junction bases numbered 5, after V lost 2 bases and J lost 2 bases. The CDR3 extends over 17 amino acids. The CDR3, as DNA: TGTGCCATCAGTGAGAGCCGGACTAGCGGGACCACAGATACGCAGTATTTT. It encodes CAISESRTSGTTDTQYF.

This clonotype has at least ten counts. The chain's CDR3 is CAWSWGQPLGEQYF. In nucleotides, the CDR3 is TGTGCCTGGAGTTGGGGACAGCCCTTGGGGGAGCAGTACTTC. This rearrangement joins TRBV30 to TRBJ2-7, with 7 bases fitting TRBD1. This CDR3 region has 14 residues. Germline values: CDR1 GTSNPN, CDR2 SVGIG (reference sequence). V shed 2 bases, J shed 7 bases, and the junction held 11 bases outside the gene matches.

With respect to this clonotype: One end of the junction varies from germline; a read error may be responsible. The V call is TRBV7-7, the J call TRBJ2-5, with D unclear. Germline values: CDR1 SSHAT, CDR2 FNYEAQ (reference sequence). The CDR3 spans 12 residues. CDR3 sequence (DNA): TGTGCTAGCAGCTCGCCTGAAGAGACCCAGTACTTC. Translated, it gives CASSSPEETQYF.

This clonotype was recorded a few times. The V and J genes are TRBV12-3 or TRBV12-4 and TRBJ2-3; D remains unclear. Between the trimmed V and J ends, which lost 1 base and 1 base, there was a span of 6 bases. The CDR3 runs 14 residues. The CDR3 spells CASSLDQGTDTQYF. CDR3 coding DNA: TGTGCCAGCAGTTTAGACCAGGGCACAGATACGCAGTATTTT.

This clonotype has a count of ten or more. This sequence joins TRBV5-5 and TRBJ1-5, with D possibly being TRBD1 (5 bases). CDR1 and CDR2 from the germline V gene are SGHKS and YYEKEE (reference sequence). Trimming cost V 4 bases and J 2 bases, with 16 bases left between them. The CDR3 covers 16 residues. CDR3 coding DNA: TGTGCCAGCAGCCCGTCCCAGGGTCTTGGCAATCAGCCCCAGCATTTT. Amino acid sequence: CASSPSQGLGNQPQHF.

This rearrangement joins TRBV19 to TRBJ2-2, with TRBD2 matching 9 bases. V was pared by 6 bases and J by 6 bases, with 2 bases of the junction left unmatched. This CDR3 is built from 13 residues. Looked up from germline, CDR1 is LNHDA and CDR2 is SQIVND (reference sequence). The CDR3 DNA sequence: TGTGCCAGTAGGCTAGCGGGGTCCGGGGAGCTGTTTTTT. It translates to CASRLAGSGELFF.

This clonotype came up a few times. The CDR3, as DNA: TGCAGTGCTAATGCGGGCGGACCCCAAGAGACCCAGTACTTC. This encodes CSANAGGPQETQYF. The chain joins TRBV20-1 to TRBJ2-5, with D possibly TRBD2 on 5 matching bases. The CDR3 loop spans 14 amino acids. Trimming stripped 4 bases from V and 1 base from J, with 13 bases between. Germline loops: CDR1 DFQATT, CDR2 SNEGSKA (reference sequence).

This clonotype appeared a few times. The gene calls are TRBV5-6 and TRBJ1-6; D might be TRBD1 (5 bases). The V end was cut by 2 bases, the J end by 7 bases, with 10 bases between. The CDR3 totals 14 residues. CDR1 is SGHDT, CDR2 YYEEEE, per germline. In nucleotides, the CDR3 is TGTGCCAGCAGCTTCCAGGGACGGAATTCACCCCTCCACTTT. The encoded protein is CASSFQGRNSPLHF.

This clonotype was counted between two and nine times. V usage is TRBV6-5 and J usage is TRBJ2-1; 11 bases are shared with TRBD1. The CDR3 length is 15 residues. Germline V CDR1 and CDR2: MNHEY, SVGAGI. V lost 8 bases and J lost 6; bases outside the gene matches: 9. CDR3 coding DNA: TGTGCCAGCGGGTGGGGACAGGGGGTTACCAATGAGCAGTTCTTC. Its protein product is CASGWGQGVTNEQFF.